This TCR beta chain was captured in a study of T-cell memory formation after mild COVID-19. This clonotype was counted ten times or more. A single record per CDR3 protein comes from TCRdb applying MiXCR to the 5' RACE reads. Of more than 250,000 distinct CDR3 sequences in the sample, around 15% were seen once. The germline V gene encodes CDR1 SGHVS and CDR2 FNYEAQ. CDR3 length: 17 residues. The V gene end was trimmed by 5 bases and the J gene end by 4 bases; junction bases not matched to a gene: 11. The origin of this receptor is a man between 18 and 35 years old who had mild COVID-19 (a few samples of this study predate the infection). Cell type and time point are not known. Sequences were obtained from PBMCs or a T cell subset sorted from them (not recorded which). This chain uses TRBV7-6 with TRBJ2-1; TRBD2 agrees at 10 bases. The CDR3 loop is CASSKRASGGEYNEQFF. In DNA form, the CDR3 reads TGTGCCAGCAGCAAGCGGGCTAGCGGGGGCGAATACAATGAGCAGTTCTTC.